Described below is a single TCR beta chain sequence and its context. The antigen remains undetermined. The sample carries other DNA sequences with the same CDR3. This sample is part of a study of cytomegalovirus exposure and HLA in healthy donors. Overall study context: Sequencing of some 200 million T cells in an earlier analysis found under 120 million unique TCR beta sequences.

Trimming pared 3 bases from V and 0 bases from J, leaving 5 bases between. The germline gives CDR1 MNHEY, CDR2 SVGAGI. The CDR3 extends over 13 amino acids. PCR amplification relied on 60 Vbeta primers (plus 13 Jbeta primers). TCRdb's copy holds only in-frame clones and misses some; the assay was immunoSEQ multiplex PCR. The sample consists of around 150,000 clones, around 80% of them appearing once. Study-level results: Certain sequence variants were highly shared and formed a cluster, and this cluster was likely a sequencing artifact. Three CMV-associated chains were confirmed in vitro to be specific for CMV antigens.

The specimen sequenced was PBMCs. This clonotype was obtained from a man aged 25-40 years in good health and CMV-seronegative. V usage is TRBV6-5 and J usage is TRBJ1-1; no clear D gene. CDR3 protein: CASSYTVNTEAFF. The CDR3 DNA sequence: TGTGCCAGCAGTTATACAGTGAACACTGAAGCTTTCTTT.